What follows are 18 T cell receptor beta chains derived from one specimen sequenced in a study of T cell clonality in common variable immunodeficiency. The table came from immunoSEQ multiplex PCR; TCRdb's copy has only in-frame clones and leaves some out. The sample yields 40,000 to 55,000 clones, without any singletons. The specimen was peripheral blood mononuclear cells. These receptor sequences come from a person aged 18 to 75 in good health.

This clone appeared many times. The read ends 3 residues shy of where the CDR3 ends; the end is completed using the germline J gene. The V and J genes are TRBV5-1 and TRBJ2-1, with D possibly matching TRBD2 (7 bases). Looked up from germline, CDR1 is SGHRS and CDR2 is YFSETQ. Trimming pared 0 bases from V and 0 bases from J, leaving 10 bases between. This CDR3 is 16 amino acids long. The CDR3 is CASSLGGGSSYNEQFF. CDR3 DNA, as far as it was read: TGCGCCAGCAGCTTGGGCGGGGGCAGCTCCTACAATGAG.

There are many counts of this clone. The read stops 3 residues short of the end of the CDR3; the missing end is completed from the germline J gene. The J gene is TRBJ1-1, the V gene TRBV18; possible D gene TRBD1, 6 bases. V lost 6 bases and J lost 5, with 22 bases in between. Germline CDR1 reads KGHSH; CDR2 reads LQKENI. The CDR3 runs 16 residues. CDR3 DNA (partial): TGTGCCAGCTCTCCTCGGGGGGCAGGGGCTCGGACTGAA. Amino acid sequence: CASSPRGAGARTE. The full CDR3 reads CASSPRGAGARTEAFF.

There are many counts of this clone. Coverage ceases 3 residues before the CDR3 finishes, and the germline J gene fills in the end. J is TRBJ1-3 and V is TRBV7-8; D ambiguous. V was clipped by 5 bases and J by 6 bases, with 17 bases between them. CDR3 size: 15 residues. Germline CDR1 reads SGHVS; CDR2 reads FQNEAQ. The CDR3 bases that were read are TGTGCCAGCAGCGTACACGCGGAGGCCTTAAACACC. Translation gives CASSVHAEALNT. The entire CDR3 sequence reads CASSVHAEALNTIYF.

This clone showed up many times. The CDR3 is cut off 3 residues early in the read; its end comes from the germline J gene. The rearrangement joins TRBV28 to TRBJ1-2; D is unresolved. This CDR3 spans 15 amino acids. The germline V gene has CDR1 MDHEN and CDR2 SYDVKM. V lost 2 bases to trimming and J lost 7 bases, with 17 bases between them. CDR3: CASSLAGSFVSGYTF. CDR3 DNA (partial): TGTGCCAGCAGTTTAGCTGGCAGTTTCGTCTCTGGC.

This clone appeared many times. The CDR3 sequence: CASSAQGAGNSPLHF. Partial CDR3 DNA: TGTGCCAGCAGTGCGCAGGGGGCTGGTAATTCACCC. The genes are TRBV6-1 and TRBJ1-6; 8 nucleotides align to TRBD1. With the read ending 3 residues before the CDR3 end, the germline J gene is used to fill in that end. CDR1 and CDR2 (germline): MNHNS, SASEGT. With 4 bases clipped from V and 6 bases from J, the junction kept 5 bases outside the gene matches. The CDR3 has 15 residues.

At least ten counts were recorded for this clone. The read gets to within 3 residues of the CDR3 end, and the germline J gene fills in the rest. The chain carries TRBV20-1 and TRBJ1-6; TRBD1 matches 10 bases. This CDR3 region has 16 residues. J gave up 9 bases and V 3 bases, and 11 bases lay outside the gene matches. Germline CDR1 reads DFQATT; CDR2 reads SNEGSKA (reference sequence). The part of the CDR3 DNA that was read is TGCAGTGCTAGTCCCGGGACAGGGGCGGATAGTTCACCC. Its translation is CSASPGTGADSSP. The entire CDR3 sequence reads CSASPGTGADSSPLHF.

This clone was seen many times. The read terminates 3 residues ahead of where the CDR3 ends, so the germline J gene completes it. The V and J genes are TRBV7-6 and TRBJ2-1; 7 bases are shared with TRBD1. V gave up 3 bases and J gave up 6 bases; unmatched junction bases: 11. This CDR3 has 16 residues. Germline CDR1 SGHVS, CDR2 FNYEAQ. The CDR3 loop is CASSLRGGPLPNEQFF. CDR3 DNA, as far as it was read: TGTGCCAGCAGCTTGCGAGGGGGCCCCCTCCCCAATGAG.

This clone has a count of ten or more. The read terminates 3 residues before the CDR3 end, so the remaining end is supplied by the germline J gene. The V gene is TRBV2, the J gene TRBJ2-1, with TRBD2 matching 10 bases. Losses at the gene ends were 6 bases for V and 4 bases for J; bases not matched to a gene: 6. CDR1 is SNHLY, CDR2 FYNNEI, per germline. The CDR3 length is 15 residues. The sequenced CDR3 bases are TGTGCCAGCAGGCCTGGACTAGCGGAGTACAATGAG. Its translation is CASRPGLAEYNE. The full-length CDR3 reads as CASRPGLAEYNEQFF.

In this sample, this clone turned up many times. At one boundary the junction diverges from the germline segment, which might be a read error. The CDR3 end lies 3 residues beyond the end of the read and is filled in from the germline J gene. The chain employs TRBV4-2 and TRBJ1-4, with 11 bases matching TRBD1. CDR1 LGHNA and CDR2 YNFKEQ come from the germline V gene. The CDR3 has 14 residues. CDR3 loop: CASSRGTGGEKLFF. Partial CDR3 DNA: TGCGCCAGCAGCCGCGGGACAGGGGGTGAAAAA.

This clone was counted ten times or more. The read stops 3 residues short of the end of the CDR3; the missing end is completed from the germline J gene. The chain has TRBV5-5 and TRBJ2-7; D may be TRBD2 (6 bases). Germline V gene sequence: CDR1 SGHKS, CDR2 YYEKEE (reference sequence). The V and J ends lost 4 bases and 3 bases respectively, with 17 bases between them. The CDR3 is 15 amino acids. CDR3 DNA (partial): TGTGCCAGCAGCCCCGAGGCGGGGATGTACTACGAG. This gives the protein CASSPEAGMYYE. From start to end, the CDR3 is CASSPEAGMYYEQYF.

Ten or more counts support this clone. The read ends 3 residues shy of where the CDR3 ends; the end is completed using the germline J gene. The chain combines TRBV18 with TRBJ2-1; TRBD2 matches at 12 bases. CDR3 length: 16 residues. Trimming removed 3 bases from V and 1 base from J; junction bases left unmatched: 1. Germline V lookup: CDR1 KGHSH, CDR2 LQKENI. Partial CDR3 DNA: TGTGCCAGCTCACCTCTAGCGGGGGGGTCCTACAATGAG. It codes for CASSPLAGGSYNE. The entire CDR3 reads CASSPLAGGSYNEQFF.

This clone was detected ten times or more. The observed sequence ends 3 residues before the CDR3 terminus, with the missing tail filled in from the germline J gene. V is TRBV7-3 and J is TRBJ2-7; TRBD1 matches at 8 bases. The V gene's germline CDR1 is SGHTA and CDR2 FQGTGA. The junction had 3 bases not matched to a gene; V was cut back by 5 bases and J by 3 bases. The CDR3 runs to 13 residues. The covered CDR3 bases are TGTGCCAGCAGCACGGACAGGGACTACGAG. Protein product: CASSTDRDYE. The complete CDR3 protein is CASSTDRDYEQYF.

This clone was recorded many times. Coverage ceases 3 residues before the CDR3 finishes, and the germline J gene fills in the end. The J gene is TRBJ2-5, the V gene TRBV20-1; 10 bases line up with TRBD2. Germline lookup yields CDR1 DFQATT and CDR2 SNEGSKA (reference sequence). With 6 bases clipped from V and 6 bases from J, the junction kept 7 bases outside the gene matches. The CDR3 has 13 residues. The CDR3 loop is CSAPPSGGKTQYF. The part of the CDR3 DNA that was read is TGCAGTGCCCCCCCTAGCGGGGGAAAGACC.

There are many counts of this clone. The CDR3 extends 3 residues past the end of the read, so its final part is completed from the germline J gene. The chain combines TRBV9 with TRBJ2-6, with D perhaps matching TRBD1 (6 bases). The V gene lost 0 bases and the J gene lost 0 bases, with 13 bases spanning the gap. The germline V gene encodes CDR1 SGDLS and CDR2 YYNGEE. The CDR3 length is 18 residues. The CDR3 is CASSVERDKSSGANVLTF. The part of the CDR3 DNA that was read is TGTGCCAGCAGCGTAGAACGGGACAAGAGCTCTGGGGCCAACGTC.

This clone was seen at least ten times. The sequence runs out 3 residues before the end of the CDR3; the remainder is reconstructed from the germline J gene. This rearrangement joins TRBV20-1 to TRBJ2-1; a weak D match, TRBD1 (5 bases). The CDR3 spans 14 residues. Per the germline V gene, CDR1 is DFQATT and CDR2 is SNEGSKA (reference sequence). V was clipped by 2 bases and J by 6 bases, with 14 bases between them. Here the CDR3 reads CSARRAGPANEQFF. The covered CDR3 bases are TGCAGTGCTAGACGGGCAGGGCCAGCCAATGAG.

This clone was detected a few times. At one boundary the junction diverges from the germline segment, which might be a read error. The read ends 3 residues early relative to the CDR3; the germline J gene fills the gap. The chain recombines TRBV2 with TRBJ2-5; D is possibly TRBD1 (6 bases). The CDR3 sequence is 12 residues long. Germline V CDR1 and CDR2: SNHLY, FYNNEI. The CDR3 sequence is CVLRGSGETQYF. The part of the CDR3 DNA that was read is TGCGTCCTGAGGGGGTCGGGAGAGACC.

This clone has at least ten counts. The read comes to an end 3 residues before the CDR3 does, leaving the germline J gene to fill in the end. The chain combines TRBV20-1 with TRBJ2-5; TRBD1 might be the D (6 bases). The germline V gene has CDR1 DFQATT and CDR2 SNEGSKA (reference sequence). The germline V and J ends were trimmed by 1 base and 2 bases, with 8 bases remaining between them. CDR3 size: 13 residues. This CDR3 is CSARGQEQETQYF. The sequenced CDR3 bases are TGCAGTGCTAGAGGACAGGAGCAAGAGACC.

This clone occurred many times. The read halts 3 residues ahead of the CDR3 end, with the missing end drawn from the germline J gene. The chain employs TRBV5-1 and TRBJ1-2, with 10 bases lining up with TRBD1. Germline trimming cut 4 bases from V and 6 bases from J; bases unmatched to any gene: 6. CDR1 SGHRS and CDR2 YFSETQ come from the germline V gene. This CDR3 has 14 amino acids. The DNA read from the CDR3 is TGCGCCAGCAGCACCTCGACAGGGGGCCATGGC. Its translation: CASSTSTGGHG. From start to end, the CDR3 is CASSTSTGGHGYTF. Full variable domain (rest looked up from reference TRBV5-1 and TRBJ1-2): KAGVTQTPRYLIKTRGQQVTLSCSPISGHRSVSWYQQTPGQGLQFLFEYFSETQRNKGNFPGRFSGRQFSNSRSEMNVSTLELGDSALYLCASSTSTGGHGYTFGSGTRLTVV.